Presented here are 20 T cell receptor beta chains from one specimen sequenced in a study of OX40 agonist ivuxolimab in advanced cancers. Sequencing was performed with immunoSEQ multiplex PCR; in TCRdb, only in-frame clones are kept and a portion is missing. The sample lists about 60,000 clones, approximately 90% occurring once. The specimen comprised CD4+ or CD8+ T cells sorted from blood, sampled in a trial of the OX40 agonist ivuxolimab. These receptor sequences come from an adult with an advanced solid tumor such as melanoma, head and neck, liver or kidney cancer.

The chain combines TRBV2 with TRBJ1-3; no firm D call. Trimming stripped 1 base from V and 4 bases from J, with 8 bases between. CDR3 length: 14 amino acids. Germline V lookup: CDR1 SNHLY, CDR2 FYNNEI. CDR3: CASSEGGLGNTIYF. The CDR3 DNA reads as TGTGCCAGCAGTGAAGGGGGTCTAGGAAACACCATATATTTT.

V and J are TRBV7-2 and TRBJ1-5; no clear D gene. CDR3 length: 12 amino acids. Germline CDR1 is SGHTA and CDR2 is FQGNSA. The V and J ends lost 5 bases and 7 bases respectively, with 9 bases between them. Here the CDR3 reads CASSPVAQPQHF. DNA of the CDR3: TGTGCCAGCAGCCCGGTGGCGCAGCCCCAGCATTTT.

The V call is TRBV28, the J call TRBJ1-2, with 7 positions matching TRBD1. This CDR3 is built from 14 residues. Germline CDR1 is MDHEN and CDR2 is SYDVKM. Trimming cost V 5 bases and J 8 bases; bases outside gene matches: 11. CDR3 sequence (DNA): TGTGCCAGCAGTACGCGACAGGGCGAGAAGGGCTACACCTTC. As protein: CASSTRQGEKGYTF.

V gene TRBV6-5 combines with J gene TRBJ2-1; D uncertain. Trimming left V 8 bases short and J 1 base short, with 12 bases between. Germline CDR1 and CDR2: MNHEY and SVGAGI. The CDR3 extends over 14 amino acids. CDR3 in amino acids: CASGAPWSYNEQFF. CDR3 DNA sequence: TGTGCCAGCGGAGCCCCCTGGTCCTACAATGAGCAGTTCTTC.

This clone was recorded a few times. DNA of the CDR3: TGTGCCAGTAGTACGCTACAGGGGTATGGCTACACCTTC. Its protein is CASSTLQGYGYTF. The chain joins TRBV19 to TRBJ1-2; 7 nucleotides align to TRBD1. Germline-derived CDR1 and CDR2 are LNHDA and SQIVND (reference sequence). The CDR3 contains 13 residues. The junction had 4 bases not matched to a gene; V was cut back by 4 bases and J by 5 bases.

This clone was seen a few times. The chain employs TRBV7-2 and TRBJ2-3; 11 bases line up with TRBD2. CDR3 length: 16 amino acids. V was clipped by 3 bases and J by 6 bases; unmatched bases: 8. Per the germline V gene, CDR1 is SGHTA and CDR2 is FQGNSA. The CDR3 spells CASSFLSGGAGDTQYF. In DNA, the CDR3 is TGTGCCAGCAGCTTCCTTAGCGGGGGGGCAGGGGATACGCAGTATTTT.

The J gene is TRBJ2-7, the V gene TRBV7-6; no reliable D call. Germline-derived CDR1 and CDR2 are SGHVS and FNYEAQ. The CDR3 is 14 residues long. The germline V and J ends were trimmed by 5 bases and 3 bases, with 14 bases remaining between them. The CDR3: CASSTGPAGYEQYF. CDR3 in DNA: TGTGCCAGCAGCACCGGCCCGGCTGGCTACGAGCAGTACTTC.

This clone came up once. The CDR3 loop reads CASRKRGGPANTGELFF. CDR3 DNA: TGTGCCAGCAGAAAAAGAGGCGGGCCCGCGAACACCGGGGAGCTGTTTTTT. J is TRBJ2-2 and V is TRBV5-4, with TRBD2 as a possible D gene (5 bases). The CDR3 length is 17 residues. Trimming cost V 5 bases and J 0 bases, with 17 bases left between them. Germline CDR1 is SGHNT and CDR2 is YYREEE (reference sequence).

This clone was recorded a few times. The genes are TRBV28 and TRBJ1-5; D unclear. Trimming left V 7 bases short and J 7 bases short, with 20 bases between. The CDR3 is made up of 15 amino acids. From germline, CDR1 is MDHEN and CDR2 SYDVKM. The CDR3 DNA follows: TGTGCCAGCACGAGTGCGTCTGAGGGCGGACAGCCCCAGCATTTT. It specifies CASTSASEGGQPQHF.

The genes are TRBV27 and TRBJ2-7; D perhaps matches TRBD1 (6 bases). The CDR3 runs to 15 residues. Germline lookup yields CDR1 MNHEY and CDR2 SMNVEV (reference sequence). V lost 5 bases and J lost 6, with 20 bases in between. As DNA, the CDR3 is TGTGCCAGCAGTGCGATAGGGACAACCCCACCCGAGCAGTACTTC. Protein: CASSAIGTTPPEQYF.

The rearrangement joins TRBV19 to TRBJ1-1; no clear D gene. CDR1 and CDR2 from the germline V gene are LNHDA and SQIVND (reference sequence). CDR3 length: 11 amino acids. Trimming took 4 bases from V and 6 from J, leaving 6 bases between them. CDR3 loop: CASSTRSEAFF. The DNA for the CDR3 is TGTGCCAGTAGTACCCGCTCTGAAGCTTTCTTT. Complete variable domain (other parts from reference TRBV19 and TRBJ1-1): DGGITQSPKYLFRKEGQNVTLSCEQNLNHDAMYWYRQDPGQGLRLIYYSQIVNDFQKGDIAEGYSVSREKKESFPLTVTSAQKNPTAFYLCASSTRSEAFFGQGTRLTVV.

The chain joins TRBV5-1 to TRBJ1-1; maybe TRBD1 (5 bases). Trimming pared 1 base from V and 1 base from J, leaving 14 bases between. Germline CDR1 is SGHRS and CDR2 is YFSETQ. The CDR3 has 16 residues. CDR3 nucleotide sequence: TGCGCCAGCAGCTTGTCCATCGGGGGGACGAACACTGAAGCTTTCTTT. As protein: CASSLSIGGTNTEAFF.

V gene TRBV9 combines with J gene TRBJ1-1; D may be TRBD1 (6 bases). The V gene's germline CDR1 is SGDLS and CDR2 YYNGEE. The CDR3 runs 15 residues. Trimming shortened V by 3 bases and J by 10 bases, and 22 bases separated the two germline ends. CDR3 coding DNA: TGTGCCAGCAGCGGAGAGGGGGGCCGGGTACGTCGAGCTTTCTTT. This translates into CASSGEGGRVRRAFF.

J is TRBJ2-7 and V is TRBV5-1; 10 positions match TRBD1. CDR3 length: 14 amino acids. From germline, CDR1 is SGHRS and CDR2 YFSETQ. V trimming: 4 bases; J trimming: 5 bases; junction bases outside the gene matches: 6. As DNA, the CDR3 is TGCGCCAGCAGCCGCGCCGGGACAGGGGACGAGCAGTACTTC. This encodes CASSRAGTGDEQYF. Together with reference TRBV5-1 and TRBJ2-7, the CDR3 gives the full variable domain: KAGVTQTPRYLIKTRGQQVTLSCSPISGHRSVSWYQQTPGQGLQFLFEYFSETQRNKGNFPGRFSGRQFSNSRSEMNVSTLELGDSALYLCASSRAGTGDEQYFGPGTRLTVT.

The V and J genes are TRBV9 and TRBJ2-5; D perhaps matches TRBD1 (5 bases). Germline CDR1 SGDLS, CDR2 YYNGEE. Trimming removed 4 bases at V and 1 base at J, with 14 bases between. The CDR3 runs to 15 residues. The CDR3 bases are TGTGCCAGCAGCTCTAACACAGGCCTCCAAGAGACCCAGTACTTC. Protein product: CASSSNTGLQETQYF. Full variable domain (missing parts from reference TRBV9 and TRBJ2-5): DSGVTQTPKHLITATGQRVTLRCSPRSGDLSVYWYQQSLDQGLQFLIQYYNGEERAKGNILERFSAQQFPDLHSELNLSSLELGDSALYFCASSSNTGLQETQYFGPGTRLLVL.

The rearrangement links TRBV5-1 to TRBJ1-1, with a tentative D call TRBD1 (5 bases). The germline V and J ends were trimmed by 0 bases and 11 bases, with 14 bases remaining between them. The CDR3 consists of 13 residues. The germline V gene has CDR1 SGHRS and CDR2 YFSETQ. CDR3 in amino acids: CASSLGRGNVAFF. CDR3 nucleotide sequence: TGCGCCAGCAGCTTGGGGCGGGGGAATGTGGCTTTCTTT.

The CDR3 loop is CASSYQTSGGSYEQYF. The CDR3 coding sequence is TGTGCCAGCAGTTACCAGACTAGCGGGGGGTCCTACGAGCAGTACTTC. V usage is TRBV6-5 and J usage is TRBJ2-5; 13 bases are shared with TRBD2. The end of the DNA is better explained by TRBJ2-7, so the J call may be wrong. The germline V gene encodes CDR1 MNHEY and CDR2 SVGAGI. The CDR3 is 16 amino acids.

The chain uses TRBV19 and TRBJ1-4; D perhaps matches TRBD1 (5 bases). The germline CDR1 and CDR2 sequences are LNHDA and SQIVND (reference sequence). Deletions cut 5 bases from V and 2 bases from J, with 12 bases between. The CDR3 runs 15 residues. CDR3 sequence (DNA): TGTGCCAGTAGTTCCCAGGGACTGACTAATGAAAAACTGTTTTTT. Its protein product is CASSSQGLTNEKLFF.

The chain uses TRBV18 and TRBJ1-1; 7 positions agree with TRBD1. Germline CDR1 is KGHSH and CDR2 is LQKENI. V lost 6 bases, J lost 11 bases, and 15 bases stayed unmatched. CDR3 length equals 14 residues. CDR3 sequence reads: CASSPDREAFVAFF. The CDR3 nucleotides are TGTGCCAGCTCGCCTGACAGGGAGGCGTTCGTGGCTTTCTTT.

CDR3 loop: CASSPGQGRPFF. The CDR3 DNA sequence: TGTGCCAGCAGTCCTGGACAGGGTAGGCCTTTCTTT. The genes are TRBV6-6 and TRBJ1-1; TRBD1 matches 8 bases. The ends lost 5 bases at V and 12 bases at J; junction bases unmatched: 8. The CDR3 runs to 12 residues. The germline V gene has CDR1 MNHNY and CDR2 SVGAGI (reference sequence).